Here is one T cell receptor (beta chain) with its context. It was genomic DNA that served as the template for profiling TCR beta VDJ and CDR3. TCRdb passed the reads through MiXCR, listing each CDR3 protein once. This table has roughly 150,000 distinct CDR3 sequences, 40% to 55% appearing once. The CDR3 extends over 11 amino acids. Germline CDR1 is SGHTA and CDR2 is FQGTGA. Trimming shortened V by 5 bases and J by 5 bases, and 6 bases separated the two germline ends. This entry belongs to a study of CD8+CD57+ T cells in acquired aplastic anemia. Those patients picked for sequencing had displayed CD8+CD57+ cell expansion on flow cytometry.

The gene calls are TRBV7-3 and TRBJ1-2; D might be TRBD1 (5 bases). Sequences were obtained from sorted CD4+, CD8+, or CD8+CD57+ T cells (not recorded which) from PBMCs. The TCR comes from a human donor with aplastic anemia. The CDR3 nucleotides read TGTGCCAGCAGCACAGGTTATGGCTACACCTTC. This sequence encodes CASSTGYGYTF.